This TCR beta chain stems from a study of blood T cells in healthy people across ages. There are a few counts of this clonotype. Together with a sample-barcoded 5' primer, a J-beta primer mix was included in a second PCR lasting roughly 6 to 12 cycles. Each TCR beta cDNA got a 12-nucleotide random molecular identifier. TCRdb reprocessed the 5' RACE reads with MiXCR, giving one entry per CDR3 protein. The data hold approximately 690,000 distinct CDR3 sequences, with 40% to 50% observed a single time. This sequence originates from a man at least 80 years old in good health. Sequences were obtained from blood.

The CDR3 coding sequence is TGTGCCAGCAGTTACGACAGGGGCCGGGGTGAGCAGTTCTTC. Amino acid sequence: CASSYDRGRGEQFF. This chain links TRBV6-2 or TRBV6-3 with TRBJ2-1; TRBD1 aligns across 8 bases. Trimming cost V 2 bases and J 9 bases; bases outside gene matches: 6. CDR1 and CDR2 (germline): MNHEY, SVGEGT. CDR3 length equals 14 residues.